This T cell receptor beta chain derives from a study of blood T cell repertoires in COVID-19. Study background: COVID-19 samples from acute and convalescent phases originated in the United States, Italy and Spain. Nucleic acid was either cDNA or gDNA, and it came from T cells, B-cell-depleted T cells, or PBMCs.

The V gene lost 0 bases and the J gene lost 4 bases, with 9 bases spanning the gap. Germline V gene lookup returns CDR1 SNHLY and CDR2 FYNNEI. This CDR3 region has 14 residues. In the original analysis: Amplified reference gene primers provided the basis for estimating nucleated cell counts. Measured with immunoSEQ multiplex PCR; TCRdb has only the in-frame clones, and not every one. V and J calls and clone size are those listed in that table; D and trimming were worked out from the DNA. This sample carries approximately 55,000 clones, over 60% of them seen once, and the ten largest clones take 15% to 20%. Patients of the Seattle cohort, enrolled during active infection, were followed longitudinally.

This sequence joins TRBV2 and TRBJ2-5; D uncertain. The clonotype originates from a man aged 25 to 40 with COVID-19, enrolled during active disease. Input material: peripheral blood. CDR3 DNA: TGTGCCAGCAGTGAAGCAAGAACGGGAGAGACCCAGTACTTC. Protein: CASSEARTGETQYF.